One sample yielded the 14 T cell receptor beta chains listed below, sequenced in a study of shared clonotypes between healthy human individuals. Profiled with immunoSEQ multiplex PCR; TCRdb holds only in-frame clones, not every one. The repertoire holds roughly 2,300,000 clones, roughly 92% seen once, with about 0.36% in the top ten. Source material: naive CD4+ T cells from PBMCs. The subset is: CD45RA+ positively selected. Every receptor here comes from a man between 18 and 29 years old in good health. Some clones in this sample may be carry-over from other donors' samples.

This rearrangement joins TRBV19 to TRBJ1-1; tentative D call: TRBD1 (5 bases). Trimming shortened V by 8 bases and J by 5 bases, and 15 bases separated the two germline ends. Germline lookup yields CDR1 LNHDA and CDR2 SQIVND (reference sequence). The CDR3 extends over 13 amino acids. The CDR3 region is CASQASGRTEAFF. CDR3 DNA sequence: TGTGCCAGTCAGGCGTCAGGGAGGACTGAAGCTTTCTTT.

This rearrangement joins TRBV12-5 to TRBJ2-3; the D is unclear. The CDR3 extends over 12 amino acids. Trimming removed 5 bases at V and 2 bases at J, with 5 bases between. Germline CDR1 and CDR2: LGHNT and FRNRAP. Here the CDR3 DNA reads TGTGCTAGTGGTATGGACACAGATACGCAGTATTTT. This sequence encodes CASGMDTDTQYF.

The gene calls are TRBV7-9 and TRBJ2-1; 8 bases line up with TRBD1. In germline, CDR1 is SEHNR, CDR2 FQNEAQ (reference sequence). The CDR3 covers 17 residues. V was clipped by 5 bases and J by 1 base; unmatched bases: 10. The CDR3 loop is CASSPRPGQVSYNEQFF. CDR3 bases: TGTGCCAGCAGCCCTCGACCGGGACAGGTGTCCTACAATGAGCAGTTCTTC.

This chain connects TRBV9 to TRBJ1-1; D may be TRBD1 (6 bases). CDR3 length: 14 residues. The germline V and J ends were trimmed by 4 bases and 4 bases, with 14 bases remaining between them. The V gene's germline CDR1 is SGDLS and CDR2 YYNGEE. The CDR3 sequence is CASSRAGVGTEAFF. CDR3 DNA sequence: TGTGCCAGCAGCCGCGCAGGGGTGGGCACTGAAGCTTTCTTT.

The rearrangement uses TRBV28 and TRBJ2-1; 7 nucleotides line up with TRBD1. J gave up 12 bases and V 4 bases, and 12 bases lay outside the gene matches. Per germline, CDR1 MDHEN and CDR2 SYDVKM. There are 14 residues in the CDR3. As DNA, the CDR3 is TGTGCCAGCAGTTCCGGGACAGTCCCCCCAGGGCAGTTCTTC. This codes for CASSSGTVPPGQFF.

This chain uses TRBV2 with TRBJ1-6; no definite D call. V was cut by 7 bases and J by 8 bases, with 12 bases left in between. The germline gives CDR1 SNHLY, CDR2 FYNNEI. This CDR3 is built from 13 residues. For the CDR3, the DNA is TGTGCCAGCACCTACAGTCCAGATTCACCCCTCCACTTT. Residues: CASTYSPDSPLHF.

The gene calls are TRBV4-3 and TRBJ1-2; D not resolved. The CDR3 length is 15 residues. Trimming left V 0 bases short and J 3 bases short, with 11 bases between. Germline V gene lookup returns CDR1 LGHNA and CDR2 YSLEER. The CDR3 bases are TGCGCCAGCAGCCAAGATTCCGGTAATGACTATGGCTACACCTTC. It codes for CASSQDSGNDYGYTF.

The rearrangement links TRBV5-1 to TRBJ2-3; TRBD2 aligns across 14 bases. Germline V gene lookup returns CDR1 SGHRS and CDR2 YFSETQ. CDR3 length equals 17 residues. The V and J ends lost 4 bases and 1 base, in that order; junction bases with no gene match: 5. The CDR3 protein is CASSPGTSGRGTDTQYF. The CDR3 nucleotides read TGCGCCAGCAGCCCTGGGACTAGCGGGAGAGGCACAGATACGCAGTATTTT.

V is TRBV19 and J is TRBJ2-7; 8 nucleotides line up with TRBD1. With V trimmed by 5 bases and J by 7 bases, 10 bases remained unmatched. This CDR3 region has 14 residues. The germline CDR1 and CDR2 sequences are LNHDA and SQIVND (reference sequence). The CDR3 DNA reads TGTGCCAGTAGTCCCTGGACAGGGCTCCAGGAGCAGTACTTC. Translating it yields CASSPWTGLQEQYF.

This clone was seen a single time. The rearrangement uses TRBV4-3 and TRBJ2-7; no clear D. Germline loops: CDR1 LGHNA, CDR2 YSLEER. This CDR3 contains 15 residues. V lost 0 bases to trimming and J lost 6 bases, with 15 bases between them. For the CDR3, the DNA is TGCGCCAGCAGCCAAGATTGGGGTCCGCCGGGCGAGCAGTACTTC. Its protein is CASSQDWGPPGEQYF.

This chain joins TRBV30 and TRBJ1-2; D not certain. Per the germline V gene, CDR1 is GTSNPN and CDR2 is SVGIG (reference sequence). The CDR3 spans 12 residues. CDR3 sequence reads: CALGRARYGYTF. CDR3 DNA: TGTGCACTGGGAAGGGCGCGATATGGCTACACCTTC.

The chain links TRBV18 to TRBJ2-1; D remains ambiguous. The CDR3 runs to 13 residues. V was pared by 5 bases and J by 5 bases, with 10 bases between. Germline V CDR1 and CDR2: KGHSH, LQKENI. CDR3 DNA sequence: TGTGCCAGCTCATCCTCCCTTAACAATGAGCAGTTCTTC. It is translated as CASSSSLNNEQFF.

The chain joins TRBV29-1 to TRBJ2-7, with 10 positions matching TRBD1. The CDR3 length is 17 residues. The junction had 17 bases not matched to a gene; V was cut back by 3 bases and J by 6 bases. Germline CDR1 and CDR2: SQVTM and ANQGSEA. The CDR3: CSVERFNLGDRGVEQYF. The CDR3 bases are TGCAGCGTTGAGCGATTTAATTTAGGGGACAGGGGAGTCGAGCAGTACTTC.

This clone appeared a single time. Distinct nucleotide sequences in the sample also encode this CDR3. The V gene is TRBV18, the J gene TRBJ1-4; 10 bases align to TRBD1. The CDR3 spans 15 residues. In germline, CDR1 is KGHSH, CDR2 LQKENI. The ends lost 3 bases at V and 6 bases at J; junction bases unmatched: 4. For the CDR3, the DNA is TGTGCCAGCTCACCCACGACAGGGGGCTATGAAAAACTGTTTTTT. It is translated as CASSPTTGGYEKLFF.